This record covers a single T cell receptor (beta chain). As yet, its antigen is unknown. RNA transcripts were the source from which TCR beta CDR3 regions were amplified. RT-PCR was first run with HTBI primers, then multiplex PCR in a second round. TCRdb ran MiXCR on the multiplex PCR reads and lists one entry per CDR3 protein. This table has over a million distinct CDR3 sequences, roughly 35% appearing once. This sample was taken from a study of Graves' ophthalmopathy and Graves' hyperthyroidism. Study-wide points: From stable hyperthyroidism, ophthalmopathy was separated by a 13-signature model with 85% to 90% sensitivity and roughly 84% specificity.

The CDR3 consists of 15 residues. V dropped 4 bases and J dropped 13; count of bases not matched to a gene: 18. Looked up from germline, CDR1 is SGHDN and CDR2 is FVKESK. The source is an adult man with Graves' hyperthyroidism. The sequenced sample consisted of peripheral blood or thyroid tissue (not recorded which). The chain is built from TRBV14 and TRBJ1-1; 7 nucleotides align to TRBD1. For the CDR3, the DNA is TGTGCCAGCAGCCTCCTGACAGGGATGAGCACTAAAGATTTCTTT. As protein: CASSLLTGMSTKDFF.